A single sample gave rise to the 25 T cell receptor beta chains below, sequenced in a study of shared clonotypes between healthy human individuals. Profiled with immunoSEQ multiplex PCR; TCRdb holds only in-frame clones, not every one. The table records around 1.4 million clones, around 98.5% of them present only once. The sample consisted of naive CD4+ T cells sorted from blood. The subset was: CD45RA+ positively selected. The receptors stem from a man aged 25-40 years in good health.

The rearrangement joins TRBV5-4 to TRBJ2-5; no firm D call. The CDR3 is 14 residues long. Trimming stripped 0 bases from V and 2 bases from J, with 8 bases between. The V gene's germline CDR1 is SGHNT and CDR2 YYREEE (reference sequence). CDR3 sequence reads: CASSLGARQETQYF. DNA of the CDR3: TGTGCCAGCAGCTTGGGGGCTAGACAAGAGACCCAGTACTTC.

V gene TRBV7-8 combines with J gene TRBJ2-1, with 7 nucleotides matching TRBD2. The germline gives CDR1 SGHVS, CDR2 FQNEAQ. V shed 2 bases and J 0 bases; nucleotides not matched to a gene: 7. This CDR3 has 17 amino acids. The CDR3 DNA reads TGTGCCAGCAGCTTACGGGAGCGGGATCGCTCCTACAATGAGCAGTTCTTC. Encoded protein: CASSLRERDRSYNEQFF. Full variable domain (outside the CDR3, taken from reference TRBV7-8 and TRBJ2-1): GAGVSQSPRYKVAKRGQDVALRCDPISGHVSLFWYQQALGQGPEFLTYFQNEAQLDKSGLPSDRFFAERPEGSVSTLKIQRTQQEDSAVYLCASSLRERDRSYNEQFFGPGTRLTVL.

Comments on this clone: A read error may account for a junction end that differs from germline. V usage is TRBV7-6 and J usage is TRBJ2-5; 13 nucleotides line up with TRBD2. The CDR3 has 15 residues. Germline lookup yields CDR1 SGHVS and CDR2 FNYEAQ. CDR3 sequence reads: CASTLGTSGMETQYF. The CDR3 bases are TGTGCCAGCACCTTAGGGACTAGCGGGATGGAGACCCAGTACTTC.

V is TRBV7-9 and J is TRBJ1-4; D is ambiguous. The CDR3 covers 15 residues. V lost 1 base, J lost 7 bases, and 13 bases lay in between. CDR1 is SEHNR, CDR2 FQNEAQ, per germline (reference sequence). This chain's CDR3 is CASSLVGPPTEKLFF. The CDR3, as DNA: TGTGCCAGCAGCTTAGTAGGGCCTCCAACTGAAAAACTGTTTTTT. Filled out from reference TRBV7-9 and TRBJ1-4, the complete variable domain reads DTGVSQNPRHKITKRGQNVTFRCDPISEHNRLYWYRQTLGQGPEFLTYFQNEAQLEKSRLLSDRFSAERPKGSFSTLEIQRTEQGDSAMYLCASSLVGPPTEKLFFGSGTQLSVL.

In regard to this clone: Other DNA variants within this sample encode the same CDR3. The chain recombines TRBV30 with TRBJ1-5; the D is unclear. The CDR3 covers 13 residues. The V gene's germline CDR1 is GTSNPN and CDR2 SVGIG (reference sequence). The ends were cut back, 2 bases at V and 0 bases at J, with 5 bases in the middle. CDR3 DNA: TGTGCCTGGAGTCAGGATAGCAATCAGCCCCAGCATTTT. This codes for CAWSQDSNQPQHF.

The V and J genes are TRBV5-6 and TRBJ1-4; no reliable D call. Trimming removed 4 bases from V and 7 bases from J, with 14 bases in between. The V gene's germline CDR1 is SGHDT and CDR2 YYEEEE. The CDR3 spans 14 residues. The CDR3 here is CASSQRRGPEKLFF. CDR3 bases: TGTGCCAGCAGCCAAAGACGAGGCCCTGAAAAACTGTTTTTT.

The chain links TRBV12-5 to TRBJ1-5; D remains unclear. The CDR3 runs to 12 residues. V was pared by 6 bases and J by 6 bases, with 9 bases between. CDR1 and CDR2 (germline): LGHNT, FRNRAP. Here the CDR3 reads CASGMSGQPQHF. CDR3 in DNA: TGTGCTAGTGGGATGTCGGGTCAGCCCCAGCATTTT.

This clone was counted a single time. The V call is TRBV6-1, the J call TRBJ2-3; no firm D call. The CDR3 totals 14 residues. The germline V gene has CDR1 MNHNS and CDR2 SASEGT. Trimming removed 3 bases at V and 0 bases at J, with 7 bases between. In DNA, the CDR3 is TGTGCCAGCAGTGATCCGGGCAGCACAGATACGCAGTATTTT. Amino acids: CASSDPGSTDTQYF.

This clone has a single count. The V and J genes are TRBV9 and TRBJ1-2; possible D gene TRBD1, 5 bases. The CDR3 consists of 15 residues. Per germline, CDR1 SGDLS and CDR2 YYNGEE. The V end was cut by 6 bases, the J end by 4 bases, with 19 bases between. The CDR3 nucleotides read TGTGCCAGCACGAGCCCCGGCAGGGCGGTCTATGGCTACACCTTC. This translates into CASTSPGRAVYGYTF.

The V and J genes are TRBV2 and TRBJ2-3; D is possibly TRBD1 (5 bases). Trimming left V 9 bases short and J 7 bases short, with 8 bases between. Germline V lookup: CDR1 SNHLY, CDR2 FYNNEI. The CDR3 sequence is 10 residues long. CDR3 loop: CASSDNTQYF. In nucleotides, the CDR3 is TGTGCCAGTTCGGACAATACGCAGTATTTT. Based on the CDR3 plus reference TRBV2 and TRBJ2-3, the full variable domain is EPEVTQTPSHQVTQMGQEVILRCVPISNHLYFYWYRQILGQKVEFLVSFYNNEISEKSEIFDDQFSVERPDGSNFTLKIRSTKLEDSAMYFCASSDNTQYFGPGTRLTVL.

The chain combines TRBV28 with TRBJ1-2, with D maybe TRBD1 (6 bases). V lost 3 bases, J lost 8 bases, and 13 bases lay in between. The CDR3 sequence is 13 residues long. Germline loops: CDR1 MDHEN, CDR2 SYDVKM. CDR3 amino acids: CASSFGRGRGYTF. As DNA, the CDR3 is TGTGCCAGCAGTTTCGGCAGGGGAAGGGGCTACACCTTC.

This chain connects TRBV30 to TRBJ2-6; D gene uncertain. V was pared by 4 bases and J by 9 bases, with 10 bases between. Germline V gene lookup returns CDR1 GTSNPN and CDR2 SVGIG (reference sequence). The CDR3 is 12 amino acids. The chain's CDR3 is CAWTLAGNVLTF. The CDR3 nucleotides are TGTGCCTGGACCCTGGCAGGCAACGTCCTGACTTTC.

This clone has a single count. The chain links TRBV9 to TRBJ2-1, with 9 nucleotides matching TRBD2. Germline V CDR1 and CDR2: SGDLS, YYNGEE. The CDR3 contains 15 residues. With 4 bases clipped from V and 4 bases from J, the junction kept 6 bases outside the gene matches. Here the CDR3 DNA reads TGTGCCAGCAGCACCCGGACTAGCGAGTACAATGAGCAGTTCTTC. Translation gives CASSTRTSEYNEQFF.

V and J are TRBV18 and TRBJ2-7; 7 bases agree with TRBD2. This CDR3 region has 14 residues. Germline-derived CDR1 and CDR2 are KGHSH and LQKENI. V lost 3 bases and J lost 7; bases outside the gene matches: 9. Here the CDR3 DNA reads TGTGCCAGCTCACCGTTGGAGAAAGCGGGGGAGCAGTACTTC. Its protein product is CASSPLEKAGEQYF.

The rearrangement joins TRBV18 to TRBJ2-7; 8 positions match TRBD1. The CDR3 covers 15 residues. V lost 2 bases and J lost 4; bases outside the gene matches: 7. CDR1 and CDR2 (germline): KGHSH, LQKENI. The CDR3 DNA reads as TGTGCCAGCTCACCAACCTTGGGACAGGATTACGAGCAGTACTTC. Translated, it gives CASSPTLGQDYEQYF.

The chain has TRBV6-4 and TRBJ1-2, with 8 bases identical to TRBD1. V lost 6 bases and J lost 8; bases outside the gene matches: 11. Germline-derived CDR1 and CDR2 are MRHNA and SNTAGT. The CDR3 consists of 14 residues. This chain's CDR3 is CASSETLTGVGYTF. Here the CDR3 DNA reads TGTGCCAGCAGCGAGACCTTGACAGGGGTGGGCTACACCTTC.

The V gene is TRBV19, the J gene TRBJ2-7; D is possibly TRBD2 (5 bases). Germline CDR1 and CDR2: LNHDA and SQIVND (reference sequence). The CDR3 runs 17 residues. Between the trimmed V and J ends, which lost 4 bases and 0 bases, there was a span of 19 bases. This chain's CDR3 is CASSTPLGLSSSYEQYF. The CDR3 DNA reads TGTGCCAGTAGTACCCCCCTCGGACTGAGTAGCTCCTACGAGCAGTACTTC. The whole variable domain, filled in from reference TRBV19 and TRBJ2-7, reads DGGITQSPKYLFRKEGQNVTLSCEQNLNHDAMYWYRQDPGQGLRLIYYSQIVNDFQKGDIAEGYSVSREKKESFPLTVTSAQKNPTAFYLCASSTPLGLSSSYEQYFGPGTRLTVT.

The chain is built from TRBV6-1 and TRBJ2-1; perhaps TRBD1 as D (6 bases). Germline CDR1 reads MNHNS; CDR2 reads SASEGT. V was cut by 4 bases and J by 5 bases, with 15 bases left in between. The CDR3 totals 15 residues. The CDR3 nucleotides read TGTGCCAGCAGTGCGACAGGAATAATTAACAATGAGCAGTTCTTC. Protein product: CASSATGIINNEQFF.

The DNA of the CDR3 is TGTGCCAGTAGTATTTTCAGCGGGAGAGGATACGAGCAGTACTTC. This gives the protein CASSIFSGRGYEQYF. The chain is built from TRBV19 and TRBJ2-7; 8 nucleotides match TRBD2. CDR3 length equals 15 residues. V shed 3 bases, J shed 4 bases, and the junction held 8 bases outside the gene matches. The germline CDR1 and CDR2 sequences are LNHDA and SQIVND (reference sequence). Full variable domain (remainder filled in from reference TRBV19 and TRBJ2-7): DGGITQSPKYLFRKEGQNVTLSCEQNLNHDAMYWYRQDPGQGLRLIYYSQIVNDFQKGDIAEGYSVSREKKESFPLTVTSAQKNPTAFYLCASSIFSGRGYEQYFGPGTRLTVT.

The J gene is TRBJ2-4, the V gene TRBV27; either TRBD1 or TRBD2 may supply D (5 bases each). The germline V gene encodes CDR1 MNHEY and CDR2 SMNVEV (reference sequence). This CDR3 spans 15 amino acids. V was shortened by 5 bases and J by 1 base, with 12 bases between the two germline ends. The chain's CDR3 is CASSPLGEAKNIQYF. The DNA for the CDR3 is TGTGCCAGCAGTCCATTAGGGGAGGCCAAAAACATTCAGTACTTC.

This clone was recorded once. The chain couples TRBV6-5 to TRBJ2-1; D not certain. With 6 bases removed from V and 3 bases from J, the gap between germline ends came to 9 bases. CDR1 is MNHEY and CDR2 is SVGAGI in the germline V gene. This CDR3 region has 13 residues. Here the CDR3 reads CASSLVDYNEQFF. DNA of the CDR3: TGTGCCAGCAGCTTAGTGGACTACAATGAGCAGTTCTTC.

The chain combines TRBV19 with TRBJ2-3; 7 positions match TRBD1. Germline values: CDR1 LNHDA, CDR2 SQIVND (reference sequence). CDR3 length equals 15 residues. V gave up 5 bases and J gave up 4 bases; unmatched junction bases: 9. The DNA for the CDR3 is TGTGCCAGTAGTCCCGGACAGGCAGGTGCAGATACGCAGTATTTT. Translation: CASSPGQAGADTQYF.

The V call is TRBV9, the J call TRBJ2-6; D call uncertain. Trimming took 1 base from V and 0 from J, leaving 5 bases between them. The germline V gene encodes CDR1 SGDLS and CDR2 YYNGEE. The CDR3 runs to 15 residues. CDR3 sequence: CASSVSDSGANVLTF. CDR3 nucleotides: TGTGCCAGCAGCGTATCAGACTCTGGGGCCAACGTCCTGACTTTC.

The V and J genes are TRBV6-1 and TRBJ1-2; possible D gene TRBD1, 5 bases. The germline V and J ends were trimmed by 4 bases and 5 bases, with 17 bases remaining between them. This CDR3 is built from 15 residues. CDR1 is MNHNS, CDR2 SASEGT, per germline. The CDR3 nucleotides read TGTGCCAGCAGTGGGGGCCCCAACAGGATATATGGCTACACCTTC. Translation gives CASSGGPNRIYGYTF.

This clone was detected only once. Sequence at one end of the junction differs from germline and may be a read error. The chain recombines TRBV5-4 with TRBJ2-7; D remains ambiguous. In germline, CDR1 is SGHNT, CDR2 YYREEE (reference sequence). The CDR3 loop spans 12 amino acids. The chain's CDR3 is CASSLELDGLSF. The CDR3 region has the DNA TGTGCCAGCAGCTTGGAGCTGGACGGCCTTTCCTTC.